Listed below are T cell receptor beta chains from one sample, sequenced in a study of T cells after posttransplantation cyclophosphamide. Only in-frame clones appear in the TCRdb table, and some are missing; sequencing was by immunoSEQ multiplex PCR. Found here are about 42,000 clones, 90% of them singletons; the top ten hold under 3%. This sample comprised PBMCs, obtained 55 to 70 days after allogeneic stem cell transplant with posttransplant cyclophosphamide. These receptors came from a male patient over 55 who received an allogeneic stem cell transplant from a related donor and was CMV-positive. The T cells may come from the graft donor. CDR3s include the opening cysteine and the closing phenylalanine or tryptophan. The D gene is left open where the match is weak. Only part of the rows carry a size: once, few, many, or a class if the clone is expanded.

>TRBJ1-5|NA|TRBD1|TRBV30
CAWSLGTGGGNQPQHF
TGTGCCTGGAGCCTGGGGACAGGTGGTGGGAATCAGCCCCAGCATTTT
>TRBJ2-7|NA|TRBD2|TRBV29-1
CSSILVRGGGALEQYF
TGCAGCTCCATTCTCGTGAGGGGCGGGGGGGCCCTCGAGCAGTACTTC
>TRBJ2-4|NA|TRBD1|TRBV15
CATSRELGQGTNVAKNIQYF
TGTGCCACCAGCAGAGAGTTGGGACAGGGCACCAATGTAGCCAAAAACATTCAGTACTTC
>TRBJ1-2|NA|NA|TRBV10-3
CAISADRTNYGYTF
TGTGCCATCAGTGCGGACAGAACCAACTATGGCTACACCTTC
>TRBJ1-1|NA|NA|TRBV11-2
CASSAPTSGNTEAFF
TGTGCCAGCAGCGCCCCAACCTCGGGGAACACTGAAGCTTTCTTT
>TRBJ1-2|NA|TRBD1|TRBV5-4
CASSLQGVDYGYTF
TGTGCCAGCAGCTTACAGGGGGTTGACTATGGCTACACCTTC
>TRBJ2-7|NA|TRBD1|TRBV18
CASSFGTGGSYEQYF
TGTGCCAGCTCATTCGGGACAGGGGGCTCCTACGAGCAGTACTTC
>TRBJ2-7|NA|NA|TRBV6-6
CASSYIRGETYEQYF
TGTGCCAGCAGTTACATCCGCGGCGAAACCTACGAGCAGTACTTC
>TRBJ1-6|NA|NA|TRBV5-6
CASSLGAPQVFYNSPLHF
TGTGCCAGCAGCTTGGGGGCCCCCCAGGTGTTCTATAATTCACCCCTCCACTTT
>TRBJ1-2|NA|NA|TRBV6-6
CASSYSGAVAF
TGTGCCAGCAGTTACTCGGGGGCTGTGGCCTTC
>TRBJ2-7|NA|TRBD1|TRBV19
CASSPGTGAPYEQYF
TGTGCCAGTAGTCCCGGGACAGGCGCTCCCTACGAGCAGTACTTC
>TRBJ1-1|once|TRBD1|TRBV27
CASTRDRGNTEAFF
TGTGCCAGCACCAGGGACAGGGGGAACACTGAAGCTTTCTTT
>TRBJ1-2|NA|NA|TRBV5-1
CASGLQGDYGYTF
TGCGCCAGCGGTCTCCAGGGTGACTATGGCTACACCTTC
>TRBJ2-3|NA|NA|TRBV1
CTSSHSRSGLAGGGDTQYF
TGCACCAGCAGCCATTCCCGGTCGGGACTAGCGGGGGGAGGAGATACGCAGTATTTT
>TRBJ1-1|NA|NA|TRBV2
CASSQHNTEAFF
TGTGCCAGCAGTCAACATAACACTGAAGCTTTCTTT
>TRBJ1-2|NA|NA|TRBV29-1
CSADPARGYTF
TGCAGCGCTGATCCCGCGAGAGGCTACACCTTC
>TRBJ2-2|NA|NA|TRBV6-6
CASKTGNTGELFF
TGTGCCAGCAAGACAGGGAACACCGGGGAGCTGTTTTTT
>TRBJ2-5|NA|TRBD2|TRBV5-1
CASSLAAGGGETQYF
TGCGCCAGCAGCTTGGCAGCGGGGGGCGGAGAGACCCAGTACTTC
>TRBJ1-1|NA|NA|TRBV11-2
CASSSGGAGGAFF
TGTGCCAGCAGCTCGGGGGGGGCGGGTGGAGCTTTCTTT
>TRBJ1-5|NA|TRBD1|TRBV9
CASSVDTGGSQPQHF
TGTGCCAGCAGCGTCGATACAGGGGGCAGCCAGCCCCAGCATTTT
>TRBJ1-6|NA|NA|TRBV7-2
CASSFLRTQGSPLHF
TGTGCCAGCAGCTTCCTTCGCACCCAGGGTTCACCCCTCCACTTT
>TRBJ1-5|NA|NA|TRBV7-9
CASSLAGGSNQPQHF
TGTGCCAGCAGCTTAGCGGGGGGTAGCAATCAGCCCCAGCATTTT
>TRBJ2-1|NA|NA|TRBV9
CASSVAGDSYNEQFF
TGTGCCAGCAGCGTAGCGGGTGACTCCTACAATGAGCAGTTCTTC
>TRBJ1-5|NA|TRBD1|TRBV6-6
CASSSGGSNQPQHF
TGTGCCAGCAGTTCAGGGGGTAGCAATCAGCCCCAGCATTTT
>TRBJ1-2|NA|NA|TRBV6-1
CASRAQEGDGYTF
TGTGCCAGCAGGGCACAGGAAGGGGATGGCTACACCTTC
>TRBJ1-1|NA|NA|TRBV10-3
CALQVGQNTEAFF
TGTGCCTTACAAGTGGGACAGAACACTGAAGCTTTCTTT
>TRBJ1-3|NA|TRBD1|TRBV19
CASSRGQGSNTIYF
TGTGCCAGTAGTAGGGGACAGGGGTCAAACACCATATATTTT
>TRBJ1-1|NA|NA|TRBV9
CASTQGINTEAFF
TGTGCCAGCACGCAGGGAATAAACACTGAAGCTTTCTTT
>TRBJ1-2|NA|NA|TRBV30
CAWRNVGGYTF
TGTGCCTGGAGGAACGTCGGGGGCTACACCTTC
>TRBJ1-1|NA|NA|TRBV7-9
CASSIGMREGAFF
TGTGCCAGCAGCATTGGGATGCGAGAGGGAGCTTTCTTT
>TRBJ2-1|NA|NA|TRBV25-1
CASRGYNEQFF
TGTGCCAGCCGAGGCTACAATGAGCAGTTCTTC
>TRBJ1-1|once|TRBD1|TRBV4-1
CASSRQGRGHGDTEAFF
TGCGCCAGCAGCCGACAGGGGAGGGGTCATGGGGACACTGAAGCTTTCTTT
>TRBJ1-2|NA|NA|TRBV28
CASRDPGTTVYGYTF
TGTGCCAGCAGAGACCCCGGGACAACGGTCTATGGCTACACCTTC
>TRBJ1-1|NA|NA|TRBV19
CASSNRPGRAGYTEAFF
TGTGCCAGTAGTAACCGACCCGGGAGGGCCGGGTACACTGAAGCTTTCTTT
>TRBJ1-3|NA|NA|TRBV25-1
CASSETGTSGNTIYF
TGTGCCAGCAGTGAAACAGGTACCTCTGGAAACACCATATATTTT
>TRBJ2-5|NA|TRBD1|TRBV7-9
CASSLGGDRGFETQYF
TGTGCCAGCAGCTTAGGGGGGGACAGGGGATTTGAGACCCAGTACTTC